Listed below are T cell receptor beta chains from one sample, sequenced in a study of T cell responses to AZD1222 COVID-19 vaccine. Assay used: immunoSEQ multiplex PCR; TCRdb lists only in-frame clones, some missing. The sample gives around 94,000 clones, 86% of which show up once; about 5% is in the top ten. The sequences come from peripheral blood, collected on day 0 of AZD1222 vaccination. The receptor source for this set is an adult in good health. Both conserved end residues are part of each CDR3. D genes are given only for firm matches. Size is omitted from some rows. Given values are once, few, many or a class for expanded clones.

V gene: TRBV7-8
J gene: TRBJ1-5
D gene: NA
clone size: NA
CDR3 DNA: TGTGCCAGCAGCTTAGAGGACAAAGGGCTTCGCAATCAGCCCCAGCATTTT
CDR3 protein: CASSLEDKGLRNQPQHF

V gene: TRBV9
J gene: TRBJ2-1
D gene: NA
clone size: once
CDR3 DNA: TGTGCCAGCAGCCCAGGGGGGGGTCAGGGTCTCTACAATGAGCAGTTCTTC
CDR3 protein: CASSPGGGQGLYNEQFF

V gene: TRBV10-3
J gene: TRBJ2-5
D gene: NA
clone size: NA
CDR3 DNA: TGTGCCATCATGAGGCCCGAGCAAGAGACCCAGTACTTC
CDR3 protein: CAIMRPEQETQYF

V gene: TRBV5-1
J gene: TRBJ2-2
D gene: TRBD2
clone size: NA
CDR3 DNA: TGCGCCAGCAGCTTCCTAGCGGGGGGGCCGAACACCGGGGAGCTGTTTTTT
CDR3 protein: CASSFLAGGPNTGELFF

V gene: TRBV7-2
J gene: TRBJ1-2
D gene: TRBD1
clone size: NA
CDR3 DNA: TGTGCCAGCAGCTCCCAACAGGGGGCCAACTATGGCTACACCTTC
CDR3 protein: CASSSQQGANYGYTF

V gene: TRBV28
J gene: TRBJ2-5
D gene: TRBD1
clone size: NA
CDR3 DNA: TGTGCCAGCAGTTTTCCCGGACAGGGTGGGGAGACCCAGTACTTC
CDR3 protein: CASSFPGQGGETQYF

V gene: TRBV11-2
J gene: TRBJ1-2
D gene: NA
clone size: NA
CDR3 DNA: TGTGCCAGCAGCTCGAACCCCGTGCAAGCCTTGAGGGGCTACACCTTC
CDR3 protein: CASSSNPVQALRGYTF

V gene: TRBV5-1
J gene: TRBJ1-4
D gene: NA
clone size: NA
CDR3 DNA: TGCGCCAGCAGCTTGTTACCTGGACAAAACGAAAAACTGTTTTTT
CDR3 protein: CASSLLPGQNEKLFF

V gene: TRBV6-5
J gene: TRBJ1-1
D gene: NA
clone size: NA
CDR3 DNA: TGTGCCAGCAGGTCACTGGTGAACACTGAAGCTTTCTTT
CDR3 protein: CASRSLVNTEAFF

V gene: TRBV18
J gene: TRBJ1-5
D gene: NA
clone size: few
CDR3 DNA: TGTGCCAGCTCACTCAACCCGAGGGATAGCAATCAGCCCCAGCATTTT
CDR3 protein: CASSLNPRDSNQPQHF

V gene: TRBV19
J gene: TRBJ1-1
D gene: TRBD1
clone size: NA
CDR3 DNA: TGTGCCAGTAGACCGACAGGGGTCAACACTGAAGCTTTCTTT
CDR3 protein: CASRPTGVNTEAFF

V gene: TRBV28
J gene: TRBJ2-7
D gene: TRBD1
clone size: NA
CDR3 DNA: TGTGCCAGCAGTCCCACCGGGACAGGGAAGGTTGCCTACGAGCAGTACTTC
CDR3 protein: CASSPTGTGKVAYEQYF

V gene: TRBV19
J gene: TRBJ1-5
D gene: NA
clone size: NA
CDR3 DNA: TGTGCCAGTATGAGAGACGGGGTTGGGCCCCAGCATTTT
CDR3 protein: CASMRDGVGPQHF

V gene: TRBV9
J gene: TRBJ2-1
D gene: TRBD1
clone size: NA
CDR3 DNA: TGTGCCAGCAGCGCGGGACAGAACAATGAGCAGTTCTTC
CDR3 protein: CASSAGQNNEQFF

V gene: TRBV6-6
J gene: TRBJ2-1
D gene: TRBD2
clone size: NA
CDR3 DNA: TGTGCCAGCAGACCTAGCGGGATATCCTACAATGAGCAGTTCTTC
CDR3 protein: CASRPSGISYNEQFF

V gene: TRBV3-1/TRBV3-2
J gene: TRBJ2-7
D gene: NA
clone size: NA
CDR3 DNA: TGTGCCAGCAGCCCTACTCGGACCTCCTACGAGCAGTACTTC
CDR3 protein: CASSPTRTSYEQYF

V gene: TRBV19
J gene: TRBJ2-7
D gene: NA
clone size: few
CDR3 DNA: TGTGCCAGTAGTAAACGGACTCGACCCTACGAGCAGTACTTC
CDR3 protein: CASSKRTRPYEQYF

V gene: TRBV5-6
J gene: TRBJ2-7
D gene: TRBD2
clone size: NA
CDR3 DNA: TGTGCCAGCAGCATGACTAGCGGGAGAGGGGAGCAGTACTTC
CDR3 protein: CASSMTSGRGEQYF

V gene: TRBV28
J gene: TRBJ1-5
D gene: NA
clone size: NA
CDR3 DNA: TGTGCCAGCAGTTCTCCGCTCGGGCCCCAGCATTTT
CDR3 protein: CASSSPLGPQHF

V gene: TRBV7-2
J gene: TRBJ1-2
D gene: NA
clone size: once
CDR3 DNA: TGTGCCAGCAGCCCCACCGGAGTCTATGGCTACACCTTC
CDR3 protein: CASSPTGVYGYTF

V gene: TRBV27
J gene: TRBJ1-2
D gene: NA
clone size: NA
CDR3 DNA: TGTGCCAGCAGTTTAGGGCAGCACCACTATGGCTACACCTTC
CDR3 protein: CASSLGQHHYGYTF

V gene: TRBV28
J gene: TRBJ1-2
D gene: NA
clone size: NA
CDR3 DNA: TGTGCCAGCAGTGCCCTGACAGGACCACACACCTTC
CDR3 protein: CASSALTGPHTF